A selection of T cell receptor beta chains follows, all from one sample in a study of early T cells in non-severe SARS-CoV-2 infection. Each CDR3 protein gets one entry after TCRdb re-called the 5' RACE reads with MiXCR. Among 32,000 or so distinct CDR3 sequences listed, roughly 5.7% were seen once. Sequencing was performed on whole blood. These receptors were collected from an adult who was a healthcare worker with PCR-confirmed SARS-CoV-2 infection or an uninfected control (not recorded which). CDR3s include the opening cysteine and the closing phenylalanine or tryptophan. The D gene is left open where the match is weak. Size is omitted from some rows. Given values are once, few, many or a class for expanded clones.

V gene: TRBV3-2
D gene: .
clone size: .
J gene: TRBJ2-1
CDR3 DNA: TGTGCCAGCAGCCAGCCCGGGACTAGCGTATACAATGAGCAGTTCTTC
CDR3 protein: CASSQPGTSVYNEQFF

V gene: TRBV11-1
D gene: TRBD2
clone size: many
J gene: TRBJ2-1
CDR3 DNA: TGTGCCAGCAGCTTAGTTCTGGGACTAGCGGACAATGAGCAGTTCTTC
CDR3 protein: CASSLVLGLADNEQFF

V gene: TRBV6-5
D gene: .
clone size: many
J gene: TRBJ2-5
CDR3 DNA: TGTGCCAGCGGGGGGCTCAGGGCGCAGAGTGAGACCCAGTACTTC
CDR3 protein: CASGGLRAQSETQYF

V gene: TRBV6-6
D gene: .
clone size: many
J gene: TRBJ1-2
CDR3 DNA: TGTGCCAGCAGTTATCACCCCCCGACAGACGGCTACACCTTC
CDR3 protein: CASSYHPPTDGYTF

V gene: TRBV11-2
D gene: .
clone size: few
J gene: TRBJ2-1
CDR3 DNA: TGTGCCAGCAGCTGGAATGAGCAGTTCTTC
CDR3 protein: CASSWNEQFF

V gene: TRBV28
D gene: TRBD1
clone size: few
J gene: TRBJ1-4
CDR3 DNA: TGTGCCAGCAGTACCGAAGGGGCAGGGGGTTATGAAAAACTGTTTTTT
CDR3 protein: CASSTEGAGGYEKLFF

V gene: TRBV6-1
D gene: TRBD2
clone size: few
J gene: TRBJ2-1
CDR3 DNA: TGTGCCAGCAGTGAAGCCAGGCGCGGGAGACTCGGTGAGCAGTTCTTC
CDR3 protein: CASSEARRGRLGEQFF

V gene: TRBV7-9
D gene: .
clone size: many
J gene: TRBJ2-5
CDR3 DNA: TGTGCCAGCAGCTTAGTAGTAGGAGCGGTTACCCAAGAGACCCAGTACTTC
CDR3 protein: CASSLVVGAVTQETQYF

V gene: TRBV5-5
D gene: .
clone size: many
J gene: TRBJ1-1
CDR3 DNA: TGTGCCAGCAGCCTAGACAGTCTGCCTACTGAAGCTTTCTTT
CDR3 protein: CASSLDSLPTEAFF

V gene: TRBV29-1
D gene: .
clone size: few
J gene: TRBJ2-7
CDR3 DNA: TGCAGCGTTGATCGCGGCGAAGGGGGAAGGGAGCAGTACTTC
CDR3 protein: CSVDRGEGGREQYF

V gene: TRBV3-1
D gene: .
clone size: many
J gene: TRBJ1-6
CDR3 DNA: TGTGCCAGCAGCCAAGAAATGGCTAAGGGGAGGGGGATTTCACCCCTCCACTTT
CDR3 protein: CASSQEMAKGRGISPLHF

V gene: TRBV20-1
D gene: .
clone size: few
J gene: TRBJ2-6
CDR3 DNA: TGCAGTGCTATTCAGACACCTTCTGGGGCCAACGTCCTGACTTTC
CDR3 protein: CSAIQTPSGANVLTF

V gene: TRBV12-3/TRBV12-4
D gene: .
clone size: few
J gene: TRBJ1-1
CDR3 DNA: TGTGCCAGCAGTTTATCTCCTGGGGCAGGGGCCGAAGCTTTCTTT
CDR3 protein: CASSLSPGAGAEAFF

V gene: TRBV5-6
D gene: TRBD2
clone size: .
J gene: TRBJ2-7
CDR3 DNA: TGTGCCAGCAGCCACCGACTAGCTCCGAGGGTAATACGCGAGCAGTACTTC
CDR3 protein: CASSHRLAPRVIREQYF

V gene: TRBV28
D gene: .
clone size: .
J gene: TRBJ2-1
CDR3 DNA: TGTGCCAGCAGCCCCTCCCCCGGCGTCAGCTCCTACAATGAGCAGTTCTTC
CDR3 protein: CASSPSPGVSSYNEQFF

V gene: TRBV7-4
D gene: TRBD2
clone size: few
J gene: TRBJ2-7
CDR3 DNA: TGTGCCAGCAGCTCAAGACTAGCGGAGATCTACGAGCAGTACTTC
CDR3 protein: CASSSRLAEIYEQYF

V gene: TRBV4-1
D gene: TRBD2
clone size: many
J gene: TRBJ2-4
CDR3 DNA: TGCGCCAGCAGCCCGAGCCCACGGGGAGGGGACGGCATTCAGTACTTC
CDR3 protein: CASSPSPRGGDGIQYF

V gene: TRBV7-2
D gene: TRBD1
clone size: many
J gene: TRBJ1-3
CDR3 DNA: TGTGCCAGCAGCATCAACAGGGGGTCCCACCATTTT
CDR3 protein: CASSINRGSHHF

V gene: TRBV7-7
D gene: TRBD2
clone size: few
J gene: TRBJ2-1
CDR3 DNA: TGTGCTAGCAGCCGAGCCTTTAGCGGGAGCTCCTACAATGAGCAGTTCTTC
CDR3 protein: CASSRAFSGSSYNEQFF

V gene: TRBV28
D gene: TRBD2
clone size: many
J gene: TRBJ2-1
CDR3 DNA: TGTGCCAGCAGTTTAGAGGCGGGAGGGATTCGGGTCTTC
CDR3 protein: CASSLEAGGIRVF

V gene: TRBV29-1
D gene: .
clone size: many
J gene: TRBJ1-3
CDR3 DNA: TGCAGCGTTATAAAGTACCCCTCTGGAAACACCATATATTTT
CDR3 protein: CSVIKYPSGNTIYF

V gene: TRBV20-1
D gene: .
clone size: many
J gene: TRBJ1-2
CDR3 DNA: TGCAGTGCTTCCGGGAATGGCTACACCTTC
CDR3 protein: CSASGNGYTF

V gene: TRBV9
D gene: .
clone size: many
J gene: TRBJ2-7
CDR3 DNA: TGTGCCAGCAGCGCCTTAGAAGGACAGATTGAGCAGTACTTC
CDR3 protein: CASSALEGQIEQYF

V gene: TRBV6-5
D gene: .
clone size: many
J gene: TRBJ2-1
CDR3 DNA: TGTGCCAGCAGTTACTCGACTACAAACAATGAGCAGTTCTTC
CDR3 protein: CASSYSTTNNEQFF

V gene: TRBV29-1
D gene: .
clone size: .
J gene: TRBJ2-2
CDR3 DNA: TGCAGCGTTGAAGTCAAAAGGGGGAGCATAGGGGAGCTGTTTTTT
CDR3 protein: CSVEVKRGSIGELFF

V gene: TRBV2
D gene: .
clone size: many
J gene: TRBJ1-6
CDR3 DNA: TGTGCCAGCAGTGAGATGACGGGGAATTCACCCCTCCACTTT
CDR3 protein: CASSEMTGNSPLHF

V gene: TRBV10-3
D gene: TRBD1
clone size: many
J gene: TRBJ1-1
CDR3 DNA: TGTGCCATCAGTGGTACAGGGGACGACACTGAAGCTTTCTTT
CDR3 protein: CAISGTGDDTEAFF

V gene: TRBV7-2
D gene: .
clone size: many
J gene: TRBJ1-1
CDR3 DNA: TGTGCCAGCAGCTTAATCCCCCCGGGGACTGAAGCTTTCTTT
CDR3 protein: CASSLIPPGTEAFF

V gene: TRBV20-1
D gene: TRBD2
clone size: medium-sized
J gene: TRBJ2-2
CDR3 DNA: TGCAGTGCTAGACTAGCGGGAGACACCGGGGAGCTGTTTTTT
CDR3 protein: CSARLAGDTGELFF

V gene: TRBV7-9
D gene: TRBD1
clone size: many
J gene: TRBJ1-5
CDR3 DNA: TGTGCCAGCAGCCACTCAGGGGGAGCCAGCAATCAGCCCCAGCATTTT
CDR3 protein: CASSHSGGASNQPQHF